The source of this T cell receptor beta chain is a study of blood T cell repertoires in COVID-19. This clone has only one observation. J gave up 10 bases and V 6 bases, and 3 bases lay outside the gene matches. This CDR3 contains 10 residues. Germline-derived CDR1 and CDR2 are SQVTM and ANQGSEA. Clones were read by immunoSEQ multiplex PCR, and TCRdb kept only the in-frame ones, dropping some. This table has around 72,000 clones, approximately 85% appearing once. The gene calls are TRBV29-1 and TRBJ1-1; 9 bases line up with TRBD1. Sequences were obtained from peripheral blood. This receptor was obtained from a man in his fifties with acute or convalescent COVID-19. DNA of the CDR3: TGCAGCGTATACAGGGGGCGAGCTTTCTTT. Protein sequence: CSVYRGRAFF.